These 25 T cell receptor beta chains share one sample of origin, sequenced in a study of blood T cell repertoires in COVID-19. Data came from immunoSEQ multiplex PCR; TCRdb stores just in-frame clones and leaves some out. The table lists around 100,000 clones, about 85% of them singletons. Material for sequencing was peripheral blood. These receptors all come from a man between 45 and 60 years old in a cohort sampled during active COVID-19.

The gene calls are TRBV28 and TRBJ2-7, with 8 nucleotides matching TRBD1. V trimming: 6 bases; J trimming: 0 bases; junction bases outside the gene matches: 7. The CDR3 loop spans 15 amino acids. Per germline, CDR1 MDHEN and CDR2 SYDVKM. CDR3 in amino acids: CASSQDRVSSYEQYV. CDR3 coding DNA: TGTGCCAGCAGCCAGGACAGGGTAAGCTCCTACGAGCAGTACGTC.

The chain is built from TRBV28 and TRBJ2-1; D ambiguous. The germline V gene encodes CDR1 MDHEN and CDR2 SYDVKM. The CDR3 extends over 13 amino acids. Trimming removed 5 bases at V and 6 bases at J, with 11 bases between. This chain's CDR3 is CASSASYLNEQFF. The CDR3 bases are TGTGCCAGCAGTGCGTCCTACCTCAATGAGCAGTTCTTC. The variable domain in full, completed from reference TRBV28 and TRBJ2-1, reads DVKVTQSSRYLVKRTGEKVFLECVQDMDHENMFWYRQDPGLGLRLIYFSYDVKMKEKGDIPEGYSVSREKKERFSLILESASTNQTSMYLCASSASYLNEQFFGPGTRLTVL.

CDR3 sequence (DNA): TGTGCCATCCGGGACAGCAATGCGGAGCCCCAGCATTTT. Its protein is CAIRDSNAEPQHF. This chain connects TRBV2 to TRBJ1-5; 7 nucleotides line up with TRBD1. Germline CDR1 reads SNHLY; CDR2 reads FYNNEI. This CDR3 region has 13 residues. V trimming: 10 bases; J trimming: 8 bases; junction bases outside the gene matches: 11. The whole variable domain, remainder taken from reference TRBV2 and TRBJ1-5, is EPEVTQTPSHQVTQMGQEVILRCVPISNHLYFYWYRQILGQKVEFLVSFYNNEISEKSEIFDDQFSVERPDGSNFTLKIRSTKLEDSAMYFCAIRDSNAEPQHFGDGTRLSIL.

The V gene is TRBV11-2, the J gene TRBJ2-3; TRBD2 aligns across 7 bases. Germline lookup yields CDR1 SGHAT and CDR2 FQNNGV. The CDR3 is 15 amino acids. Trimming removed 5 bases from V and 6 bases from J; junction bases left unmatched: 11. The chain's CDR3 is CASSTDRAGGDTQYF. The CDR3 coding sequence is TGTGCCAGCAGCACGGACCGGGCCGGGGGGGATACGCAGTATTTT.

The chain couples TRBV14 to TRBJ2-3, with 15 nucleotides matching TRBD2. After removal of 4 bases from V and 2 bases from J, the junction contained 7 bases not matched to a gene. The germline gives CDR1 SGHDN, CDR2 FVKESK. CDR3 length equals 18 residues. DNA of the CDR3: TGTGCCAGCAGCCTTCCGGGACTAGCGGGGGGACCCACAGATACGCAGTATTTT. Its translation: CASSLPGLAGGPTDTQYF. Together with reference TRBV14 and TRBJ2-3, the CDR3 gives the full variable domain: EAGVTQFPSHSVIEKGQTVTLRCDPISGHDNLYWYRRVMGKEIKFLLHFVKESKQDESGMPNNRFLAERTGGTYSTLKVQPAELEDSGVYFCASSLPGLAGGPTDTQYFGPGTRLTVL.

This clone showed up just a few times. This chain joins TRBV25-1 and TRBJ1-2; D is uncertain. From germline, CDR1 is MGHDK and CDR2 SYGVNS. Trimming took off 4 bases at V and 7 bases at J, with 13 bases between the two ends. CDR3 length equals 13 residues. CDR3 region: CASSGSPLGGYTF. The CDR3 bases are TGTGCCAGCAGTGGGAGCCCTTTGGGTGGCTACACCTTC.

The genes are TRBV15 and TRBJ1-5; 9 bases match TRBD1. Trimming took 3 bases from V and 6 from J; bases not matched to a gene: 9. The V gene's germline CDR1 is LNHNV and CDR2 YYDKDF (reference sequence). This CDR3 is 16 amino acids long. The CDR3 spells CATSSAGTGFSQPQHF. The CDR3 DNA is TGTGCCACCAGCAGCGCCGGGACAGGGTTTAGTCAGCCCCAGCATTTT.

The chain couples TRBV7-3 to TRBJ1-2, with D possibly matching TRBD1 (5 bases). The CDR3 runs 17 residues. CDR1 is SGHTA, CDR2 FQGTGA, per germline. Trimming removed 4 bases from V and 7 bases from J, with 25 bases in between. In DNA, the CDR3 is TGTGCCAGCAGCTCCTTCGGCAGGGCGGGGGAACTGGGTGGCTACACCTTC. Amino acid sequence: CASSSFGRAGELGGYTF.

The V and J genes are TRBV7-6 and TRBJ2-1; D might be TRBD2 (5 bases). Germline CDR1 reads SGHVS; CDR2 reads FNYEAQ. V shed 5 bases and J shed 5 bases, with 28 bases lying between them. CDR3 length equals 19 residues. This chain's CDR3 is CASSPFGWGEIKMDNEQFF. In nucleotides, the CDR3 is TGTGCCAGCAGCCCATTCGGCTGGGGAGAGATAAAGATGGACAATGAGCAGTTCTTC.

This clone was observed a single time. CDR3 sequence: CASSQDRGTQETQYF. Written as DNA, the CDR3 is TGCGCCAGCAGCCAAGACAGGGGGACCCAAGAGACCCAGTACTTC. The chain is built from TRBV4-3 and TRBJ2-5; 7 bases are a match to TRBD1. V was clipped by 0 bases and J by 1 base; unmatched bases: 2. The CDR3 totals 15 residues. Germline CDR1 is LGHNA and CDR2 is YSLEER.

This chain joins TRBV28 and TRBJ1-3, with D possibly being TRBD1 (5 bases). The germline V gene encodes CDR1 MDHEN and CDR2 SYDVKM. The CDR3 runs to 15 residues. With 6 bases removed from V and 0 bases from J, the gap between germline ends came to 12 bases. CDR3 amino acids: CASRPMGGSGNTIYF. The CDR3 bases are TGTGCCAGCAGACCCATGGGGGGCTCTGGAAACACCATATATTTT.

The chain combines TRBV6-5 with TRBJ2-3; the match to TRBD1 covers 8 bases. The CDR3 is 15 residues long. Losses at the gene ends were 6 bases for V and 4 bases for J; bases not matched to a gene: 9. From germline, CDR1 is MNHEY and CDR2 SVGAGI. CDR3 protein: CASSYGQGVADTQYF. CDR3 DNA sequence: TGTGCCAGCAGCTACGGACAGGGAGTAGCAGATACGCAGTATTTT.

The sample holds many counts of this clone. The chain links TRBV2 to TRBJ1-1; D is uncertain. The CDR3 contains 13 residues. V lost 4 bases and J 3 bases, leaving 9 bases between the germline ends. The germline CDR1 and CDR2 sequences are SNHLY and FYNNEI. The CDR3 sequence: CASSVNSYTEAFF. The CDR3 coding sequence is TGTGCCAGCAGTGTAAACAGCTACACTGAAGCTTTCTTT.

The chain has TRBV3-1 (or the pseudogene TRBV3-2) and TRBJ2-7; unclear D gene. The CDR3 totals 15 residues. Germline CDR1 reads LGHDT; CDR2 reads YNNKEL (reference sequence). The germline V and J ends were trimmed by 1 base and 0 bases, with 10 bases remaining between them. The CDR3 sequence is CASSQGMANSYEQYV. The CDR3 DNA follows: TGTGCCAGCAGCCAAGGTATGGCAAACTCCTACGAGCAGTACGTC.

The chain links TRBV15 to TRBJ2-1; D not certain. Trimming left V 4 bases short and J 5 bases short, with 9 bases between. CDR1 and CDR2 (germline): LNHNV, YYDKDF (reference sequence). The CDR3 is made up of 13 amino acids. CDR3 nucleotides: TGTGCCACCAGCATCCTAAACCACAATGAGCAGTTCTTC. It yields the protein CATSILNHNEQFF.

The chain couples TRBV7-9 to TRBJ1-2; 7 positions match TRBD1. Germline CDR1 and CDR2: SEHNR and FQNEAQ (reference sequence). The CDR3 runs 15 residues. V gave up 5 bases and J gave up 0 bases; unmatched junction bases: 6. CDR3 nucleotides: TGTGCCAGCAGCCCACCCGGACAGGCTAACTATGGCTACACCTTC. Translated, it gives CASSPPGQANYGYTF.

The V and J genes are TRBV9 and TRBJ2-5; the D gene is possibly TRBD1 (6 bases). Deletions cut 1 base from V and 4 bases from J, with 14 bases between. This CDR3 region has 15 residues. Germline lookup yields CDR1 SGDLS and CDR2 YYNGEE. CDR3 DNA: TGTGCCAGCAGCGTATCAACTGGGGGCATAGAGACCCAGTACTTC. Translating gives CASSVSTGGIETQYF.

In its sample, this clone was seen once. The V call is TRBV25-1, the J call TRBJ2-3; D possibly corresponds to TRBD2 (7 bases). Germline V gene data show CDR1 as MGHDK and CDR2 as SYGVNS. This CDR3 has 14 residues. V was cut by 2 bases and J by 4 bases, with 10 bases left in between. CDR3 residues: CASSEGGAADTQYF. CDR3 in DNA: TGTGCCAGCAGTGAAGGGGGGGCGGCAGATACGCAGTATTTT.

V gene TRBV13 combines with J gene TRBJ2-7; a weak D match, TRBD1 (6 bases). V was cut by 7 bases and J by 1 base, with 14 bases left in between. Looked up from germline, CDR1 is PRHDT and CDR2 is FYEKMQ (reference sequence). This CDR3 comprises 14 residues. CDR3 nucleotides: TGTGCCAGCACCCAGGGGAGAGGATCCTACGAGCAGTACTTC. Translating gives CASTQGRGSYEQYF.

The chain joins TRBV19 to TRBJ1-5; TRBD1 aligns across 9 bases. The CDR3 runs 15 residues. Germline V gene sequence: CDR1 LNHDA, CDR2 SQIVND (reference sequence). J was trimmed by 6 bases and V by 4 bases; bases with no gene match: 7. The CDR3 loop is CASSTGQGIRQPQHF. The CDR3 bases are TGTGCCAGTAGTACGGGACAGGGTATACGTCAGCCCCAGCATTTT.

The V gene is TRBV9, the J gene TRBJ1-3; 7 bases agree with TRBD1. The junction had 10 bases not matched to a gene; V was cut back by 4 bases and J by 3 bases. There are 16 residues in the CDR3. The germline V gene encodes CDR1 SGDLS and CDR2 YYNGEE. The CDR3 is CASSQPRDRDGNTIYF. In DNA form, the CDR3 reads TGTGCCAGCAGCCAACCGAGAGACAGGGATGGAAACACCATATATTTT.

The chain employs TRBV4-2 and TRBJ1-4; 9 nucleotides align to TRBD1. CDR3 length: 16 amino acids. Germline CDR1 and CDR2: LGHNA and YNFKEQ. Trimming at V came to 0 bases and at J to 7 bases, leaving 6 bases not matched to a gene. CDR3 loop: CASSQDRTGGGEKLFF. The CDR3 DNA reads TGTGCCAGCAGCCAAGACCGCACAGGGGGCGGTGAAAAACTGTTTTTT.

This clone was recorded only once. V and J are TRBV20-1 and TRBJ1-5; 7 bases fit TRBD1. Germline V gene lookup returns CDR1 DFQATT and CDR2 SNEGSKA (reference sequence). This CDR3 comprises 18 residues. V lost 3 bases, J lost 0 bases, and 14 bases stayed unmatched. The CDR3 protein is CSASGPAKGALSNQPQHF. For the CDR3, the DNA is TGCAGTGCTAGTGGCCCGGCAAAGGGGGCGCTTAGCAATCAGCCCCAGCATTTT.

The chain employs TRBV4-1 and TRBJ1-6, with a tentative D call TRBD1 (6 bases). This CDR3 comprises 16 residues. Germline V gene sequence: CDR1 MGHRA, CDR2 YSYEKL. Trimming stripped 1 base from V and 5 bases from J, with 12 bases between. The CDR3, as DNA: TGCGCCAGCAGCCAAGCATGGGACATCGATAATTCACCCCTCCACTTT. Its protein product is CASSQAWDIDNSPLHF.

In its sample, this clone was seen once. The V gene is TRBV27, the J gene TRBJ2-4, with a tentative D call TRBD2 (5 bases). Germline values: CDR1 MNHEY, CDR2 SMNVEV (reference sequence). Trimming removed 2 bases at V and 0 bases at J, with 8 bases between. CDR3 length: 15 residues. CDR3 DNA sequence: TGTGCCAGCAGTTTAGAGGGCGGAGCCAAAAACATTCAGTACTTC. Its translation: CASSLEGGAKNIQYF.